This T cell receptor beta chain emerged from a study of response to subunit inactivated influenza vaccine. Study-level points and caveats: Each seasonal influenza vaccination recruits few new T cells, the authors suggested.

The CDR3 length is 15 residues. V was pared by 4 bases and J by 10 bases, with 20 bases between. The germline gives CDR1 DFQATT, CDR2 SNEGSKA (reference sequence). TCRdb reprocessed the RT-PCR reads with MiXCR, giving one entry per CDR3 protein. Found here are some 500,000 distinct CDR3 sequences, 25% of them singletons; the top ten hold 1.9%. Concerning this clonotype itself: The antigen remains unidentified.

The sequence derives from a man aged 50 to 59 who received an inactivated influenza vaccine. The chain joins TRBV20-1 to TRBJ1-6; D is unresolved. The sample was CD4+ T cells sorted from PBMCs, taken 4 to 6 days after vaccination. The CDR3 loop reads CSATPTGRSMSPLHF. CDR3 DNA: TGCAGTGCTACCCCGACCGGGAGAAGTATGTCACCCCTCCACTTT.